This TCR beta chain stems from a study of T cell repertoires in cytomegalovirus infection. Study findings and constraints: Identification of carriers of CMV plus the relevant HLA was achieved through cumulative public TCR beta family frequency.

This clonotype was picked up a small number of times. The antigen is not known. TCRdb used MiXCR to reprocess the reads, holding one entry per CDR3 protein. The sample lists about 920,000 distinct CDR3 sequences, approximately 31% seen once, with over 11% in the top ten. The clonotype originates from a human donor in good health (CMV status not recorded). Some clones in this sample may be carry-over from other donors' samples. Sequenced material: cultured CD8+ T cells from PBMCs, taken from culture after CMV antigen stimulation.

In DNA, the CDR3 is TGTGCCAGCAGCCGGGGAGGGGGGGGAAGCTCCTACGAGCAGTACGTC. It specifies CASSRGGGGSSYEQYV. The chain combines TRBV2 with TRBJ2-7; D perhaps matches TRBD2 (7 bases). The CDR3 has 16 amino acids. CDR1 SNHLY and CDR2 FYNNEI come from the germline V gene. Trimming stripped 6 bases from V and 0 bases from J, with 18 bases between.